One and the same sample provided the 28 T cell receptor beta chains below, sequenced in a study of OX40 agonist ivuxolimab in advanced cancers. Data came from immunoSEQ multiplex PCR; TCRdb stores just in-frame clones and leaves some out. The sample carries some 100,000 clones, roughly 90% recorded once. The sequencing used CD4+ or CD8+ T cells sorted from blood, collected in a trial of the OX40 agonist ivuxolimab. The origin of the receptors is an adult with an advanced solid tumor such as melanoma, head and neck, liver or kidney cancer.

V and J are TRBV6-5 and TRBJ2-7; 10 bases are a match to TRBD1. Per the germline V gene, CDR1 is MNHEY and CDR2 is SVGAGI. The CDR3 length is 13 residues. V was pared by 7 bases and J by 5 bases, with 5 bases of the junction left unmatched. The CDR3 bases are TGTGCCAGCACCTCGGGACAGGGGAACGAGCAGTACTTC. Its translation: CASTSGQGNEQYF.

A few counts support this clone. The chain recombines TRBV2 with TRBJ1-2; D is unresolved. The CDR3 covers 12 residues. The V end was cut by 0 bases, the J end by 8 bases, with 7 bases between. The germline V gene encodes CDR1 SNHLY and CDR2 FYNNEI. Here the CDR3 DNA reads TGTGCCAGCAGTGAAGCTCGGTGGGGCTACACCTTC. Translated, it gives CASSEARWGYTF.

The chain carries TRBV4-3 and TRBJ2-5; D might be TRBD1 or TRBD2, each matching 5 bases. V was shortened by 4 bases and J by 5 bases, with 17 bases between the two germline ends. This CDR3 spans 15 amino acids. Germline CDR1 LGHNA, CDR2 YSLEER. The CDR3 region is CASSPSIGAWETQYF. The CDR3 DNA reads as TGCGCCAGCAGCCCCAGTATCGGGGCTTGGGAGACCCAGTACTTC.

The chain links TRBV6-1 to TRBJ1-2; TRBD1 matches at 7 bases. Germline V lookup: CDR1 MNHNS, CDR2 SASEGT. There are 12 residues in the CDR3. V lost 4 bases, J lost 7 bases, and 3 bases stayed unmatched. The CDR3 nucleotides read TGTGCCAGCAGTGGAACAGGGGTTGGCTACACCTTC. Translated, it gives CASSGTGVGYTF.

This clone was recorded a few times. The chain recombines TRBV10-3 with TRBJ1-2; a possible D gene is TRBD1 (5 bases). V was pared by 2 bases and J by 4 bases, with 8 bases between. The V gene's germline CDR1 is ENHRY and CDR2 SYGVKD. The CDR3 covers 13 residues. CDR3: CAISEGTVYGYTF. The CDR3 DNA reads as TGTGCCATCAGTGAGGGGACGGTCTATGGCTACACCTTC.

The chain joins TRBV10-2 to TRBJ1-2; 7 bases map to TRBD1. The CDR3 consists of 13 residues. Germline lookup yields CDR1 WSHSY and CDR2 SAAADI. V shed 3 bases, J shed 5 bases, and the junction held 3 bases outside the gene matches. CDR3 protein: CASSEGTEYGYTF. CDR3 DNA sequence: TGCGCCAGCAGTGAAGGGACAGAGTATGGCTACACCTTC.

The genes are TRBV11-2 and TRBJ2-7; D gene ambiguous. Germline assignment: CDR1 SGHAT and CDR2 FQNNGV. The CDR3 is 13 residues long. V was pared by 5 bases and J by 3 bases, with 11 bases between. The CDR3 is CASSPPEHYEQYF. Written as DNA, the CDR3 is TGTGCCAGCAGCCCCCCTGAGCACTACGAGCAGTACTTC.

J is TRBJ2-3 and V is TRBV9, with D possibly being TRBD1 or TRBD2 (7 bases each). There are 13 residues in the CDR3. V was clipped by 10 bases and J by 4 bases, with 16 bases between them. Germline V CDR1 and CDR2: SGDLS, YYNGEE. The CDR3 is CASQGGRSDTQYF. DNA of the CDR3: TGTGCCTCCCAGGGGGGGCGGTCAGATACGCAGTATTTT.

The chain links TRBV10-3 to TRBJ2-7; weak D call: TRBD1 (6 bases). In germline, CDR1 is ENHRY, CDR2 SYGVKD. This CDR3 has 15 residues. Trimming stripped 0 bases from V and 5 bases from J, with 14 bases between. CDR3 in DNA: TGTGCCATCAGTGAGTCTGTGACTACAGGGCACGAGCAGTACTTC. This translates into CAISESVTTGHEQYF.

In regard to this clone: Other DNA variants within this sample encode the same CDR3. The CDR3 sequence: CASRTGYYEQYF. As DNA, the CDR3 is TGTGCCAGCCGGACAGGGTACTACGAGCAGTACTTC. The genes are TRBV28 and TRBJ2-7, with 8 bases lining up with TRBD1. The CDR3 is 12 residues long. V was clipped by 8 bases and J by 3 bases; unmatched bases: 3. Germline values: CDR1 MDHEN, CDR2 SYDVKM.

This clone has only one observation. V and J are TRBV30 and TRBJ1-6; weak D call: TRBD1 (6 bases). V lost 3 bases, J lost 2 bases, and 17 bases lay in between. The CDR3 totals 17 residues. Germline CDR1 reads GTSNPN; CDR2 reads SVGIG (reference sequence). CDR3 bases: TGTGCCTGGAGCGGTAGGGGCAGGGGACCCTATAATTCACCCCTCCACTTT. As protein: CAWSGRGRGPYNSPLHF.

This sequence joins TRBV10-2 and TRBJ1-4; 7 bases map to TRBD1. Trimming took 5 bases from V and 6 from J; bases not matched to a gene: 9. The germline V gene has CDR1 WSHSY and CDR2 SAAADI. CDR3 length: 15 residues. This CDR3 is CASSTTGVSYEKLFF. The CDR3 coding sequence is TGCGCCAGCAGTACTACAGGGGTCTCCTATGAAAAACTGTTTTTT.

This chain connects TRBV19 to TRBJ1-1; D call uncertain. In germline, CDR1 is LNHDA, CDR2 SQIVND (reference sequence). Deletions cut 4 bases from V and 5 bases from J, with 5 bases between. The CDR3 consists of 11 residues. CDR3 nucleotides: TGTGCCAGTAGTAGGCGGACTGAAGCTTTCTTT. Translation: CASSRRTEAFF.

The gene calls are TRBV7-9 and TRBJ1-1; the D is unclear. Between the trimmed V and J ends, which lost 4 bases and 4 bases, there was a span of 10 bases. The CDR3 sequence is 13 residues long. Germline V CDR1 and CDR2: SEHNR, FQNEAQ (reference sequence). The CDR3 nucleotides are TGTGCCAGCAGCTCTCACTCCCTCACTGAAGCTTTCTTT. Residues: CASSSHSLTEAFF.

The rearrangement uses TRBV16 and TRBJ1-2, with D perhaps TRBD1 (5 bases). Trimming left V 2 bases short and J 4 bases short, with 8 bases between. Germline-derived CDR1 and CDR2 are KGHSY and FQNENV. This CDR3 has 13 amino acids. In nucleotides, the CDR3 is TGTGCCAGCAGCCAAAGGGGCGTCTATGGCTACACCTTC. Translating it yields CASSQRGVYGYTF.

The chain combines TRBV6-6 with TRBJ2-7; D not resolved. V was pared by 8 bases and J by 0 bases, with 11 bases between. CDR3 length: 13 residues. Germline CDR1 MNHNY, CDR2 SVGAGI (reference sequence). CDR3 sequence: CASVAEPSYEQYF. The CDR3 DNA reads as TGTGCCAGCGTGGCAGAGCCCTCCTACGAGCAGTACTTC.

The V and J genes are TRBV7-2 and TRBJ1-5, with D perhaps matching TRBD1 (6 bases). Trimming shortened V by 5 bases and J by 7 bases, and 18 bases separated the two germline ends. CDR3 size: 15 residues. Germline V lookup: CDR1 SGHTA, CDR2 FQGNSA. DNA for the CDR3: TGTGCCAGCAGCCCTTCGTGGGGGCCAGGGCAGCCCCAGCATTTT. Protein product: CASSPSWGPGQPQHF.

The genes are TRBV4-3 and TRBJ1-2; D is possibly TRBD1 (5 bases). V lost 0 bases and J lost 4, with 15 bases in between. Per the germline V gene, CDR1 is LGHNA and CDR2 is YSLEER. This CDR3 is 16 amino acids long. The CDR3 DNA is TGCGCCAGCAGCCAAGACCTCCTCGAGGGGCTCTATGGCTACACCTTC. It specifies CASSQDLLEGLYGYTF.

Notes on this clone: The identical CDR3 is also encoded by other nucleotide sequences in the sample. This chain connects TRBV7-2 to TRBJ1-5, with 8 bases fitting TRBD1. Germline V gives CDR1 SGHTA, CDR2 FQGNSA. The CDR3 loop spans 13 amino acids. V gave up 1 base and J gave up 7 bases; unmatched junction bases: 0. CDR3 nucleotides: TGTGCCAGCAGCTTAGACAGGGGGCAGCCCCAGCATTTT. As protein: CASSLDRGQPQHF.

This sequence joins TRBV27 and TRBJ2-5, with a weak D call TRBD1 (5 bases). Germline V gene data show CDR1 as MNHEY and CDR2 as SMNVEV (reference sequence). The CDR3 runs 14 residues. Trimming took off 3 bases at V and 2 bases at J, with 10 bases between the two ends. Written as DNA, the CDR3 is TGTGCCAGCAGTTTGGGGCACGAACAAGAGACCCAGTACTTC. This codes for CASSLGHEQETQYF.

In this sample, this clone turned up a few times. V and J are TRBV20-1 and TRBJ2-2; unclear D gene. V was cut by 0 bases and J by 8 bases, with 4 bases left in between. CDR3 length: 11 residues. Germline CDR1 is DFQATT and CDR2 is SNEGSKA (reference sequence). The CDR3 here is CSAREGGELFF. The CDR3 nucleotides read TGCAGTGCTAGAGAGGGAGGGGAGCTGTTTTTT.

The chain is built from TRBV6-5 and TRBJ2-7, with a weak D call TRBD1 (6 bases). In germline, CDR1 is MNHEY, CDR2 SVGAGI. The CDR3 extends over 14 amino acids. Trimming removed 5 bases from V and 0 bases from J, with 11 bases in between. The CDR3 is CASSRTEISYEQYF. CDR3 DNA: TGTGCCAGCAGTAGGACAGAGATCTCCTACGAGCAGTACTTC.

This chain uses TRBV4-3 with TRBJ2-3, with 7 bases fitting TRBD2. Trimming at V came to 1 base and at J to 2 bases, leaving 6 bases not matched to a gene. The CDR3 loop spans 16 amino acids. The V gene's germline CDR1 is LGHNA and CDR2 YSLEER. The CDR3, as DNA: TGCGCCAGCAGCCAAGGGAGCGGGAAGTTCACAGATACGCAGTATTTT. Translation gives CASSQGSGKFTDTQYF.

The chain combines TRBV5-1 with TRBJ2-3; no firm D call. The CDR3 extends over 18 amino acids. V lost 4 bases, J lost 0 bases, and 21 bases lay in between. Germline-derived CDR1 and CDR2 are SGHRS and YFSETQ. CDR3 DNA: TGCGCCAGCAGCCGGACCTTAGGCCTGGTAGATAGCACAGATACGCAGTATTTT. Its translation: CASSRTLGLVDSTDTQYF.

This chain connects TRBV7-6 to TRBJ1-1; D not certain. Trimming left V 4 bases short and J 7 bases short, with 16 bases between. The germline gives CDR1 SGHVS, CDR2 FNYEAQ. There are 14 residues in the CDR3. Here the CDR3 DNA reads TGTGCCAGCAGCTCCTCAAATGAGGTCCTTGAAGCTTTCTTT. Translated: CASSSSNEVLEAFF. Complete variable domain (other parts from reference TRBV7-6 and TRBJ1-1): GAGVSQSPRYKVTKRGQDVALRCDPISGHVSLYWYRQALGQGPEFLTYFNYEAQQDKSGLPNDRFSAERPEGSISTLTIQRTEQRDSAMYRCASSSSNEVLEAFFGQGTRLTVV.

V gene TRBV28 combines with J gene TRBJ1-5; unclear D gene. CDR1 and CDR2 (germline): MDHEN, SYDVKM. CDR3 length equals 16 residues. Trimming shortened V by 2 bases and J by 3 bases, and 14 bases separated the two germline ends. The DNA of the CDR3 is TGTGCCAGCAGTTTAACTGGACCCCGCGTCAATCAGCCCCAGCATTTT. Translating gives CASSLTGPRVNQPQHF. Together with reference TRBV28 and TRBJ1-5, the CDR3 gives the full variable domain: DVKVTQSSRYLVKRTGEKVFLECVQDMDHENMFWYRQDPGLGLRLIYFSYDVKMKEKGDIPEGYSVSREKKERFSLILESASTNQTSMYLCASSLTGPRVNQPQHFGDGTRLSIL.

This clone was found a few times. The V and J genes are TRBV27 and TRBJ2-1; 8 nucleotides match TRBD1. Looked up from germline, CDR1 is MNHEY and CDR2 is SMNVEV (reference sequence). Trimming at V came to 4 bases and at J to 6 bases, leaving 14 bases not matched to a gene. The length of the CDR3 is 17 residues. The CDR3 DNA reads as TGTGCCAGCAGTTCAAGACAGGGGTCGCGGGGCTTCAATGAGCAGTTCTTC. This codes for CASSSRQGSRGFNEQFF.

The chain is built from TRBV11-3 and TRBJ1-1; perhaps TRBD1 as D (5 bases). This CDR3 contains 13 residues. Per the germline V gene, CDR1 is SGHNT and CDR2 is YENEEA. V was trimmed by 3 bases and J by 4 bases, leaving 9 bases between them. CDR3 bases: TGTGCCAGCAGCTTGGGGGTTGGCACTGAAGCTTTCTTT. The encoded protein is CASSLGVGTEAFF.